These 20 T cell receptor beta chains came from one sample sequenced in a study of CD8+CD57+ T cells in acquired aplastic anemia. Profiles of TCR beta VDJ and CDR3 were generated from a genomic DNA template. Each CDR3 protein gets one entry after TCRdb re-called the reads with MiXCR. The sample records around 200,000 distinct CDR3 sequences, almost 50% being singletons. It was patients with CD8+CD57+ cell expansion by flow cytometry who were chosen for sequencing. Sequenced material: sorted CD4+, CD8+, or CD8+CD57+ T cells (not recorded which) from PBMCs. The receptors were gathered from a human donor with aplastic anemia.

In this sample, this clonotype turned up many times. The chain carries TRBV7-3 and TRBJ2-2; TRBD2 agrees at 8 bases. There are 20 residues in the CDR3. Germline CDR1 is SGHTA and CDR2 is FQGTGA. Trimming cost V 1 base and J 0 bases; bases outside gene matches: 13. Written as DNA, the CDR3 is TGTGCCAGCAGCTTAAAGGATCTCCCCCTAGCGGGCGCGAACACCGGGGAGCTGTTTTTT. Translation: CASSLKDLPLAGANTGELFF. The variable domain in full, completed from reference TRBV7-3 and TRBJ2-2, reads GAGVSQTPSNKVTEKGKYVELRCDPISGHTALYWYRQSLGQGPEFLIYFQGTGAADDSGLPNDRFFAVRPEGSVSTLKIQRTERGDSAVYLCASSLKDLPLAGANTGELFFGEGSRLTVL.

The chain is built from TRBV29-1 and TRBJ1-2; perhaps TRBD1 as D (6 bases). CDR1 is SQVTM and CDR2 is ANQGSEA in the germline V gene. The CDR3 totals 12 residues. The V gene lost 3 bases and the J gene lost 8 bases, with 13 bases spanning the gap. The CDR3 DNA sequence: TGCAGCGTTGACCGACAGGCCCACGGCTACACCTTC. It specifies CSVDRQAHGYTF.

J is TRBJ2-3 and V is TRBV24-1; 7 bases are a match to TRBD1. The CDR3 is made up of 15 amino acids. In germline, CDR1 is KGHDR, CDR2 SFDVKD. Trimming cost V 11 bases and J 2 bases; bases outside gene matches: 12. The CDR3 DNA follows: TGTGCCAGCAGCGTAGGGGGCAGGTTCACAGATACGCAGTATTTT. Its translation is CASSVGGRFTDTQYF.

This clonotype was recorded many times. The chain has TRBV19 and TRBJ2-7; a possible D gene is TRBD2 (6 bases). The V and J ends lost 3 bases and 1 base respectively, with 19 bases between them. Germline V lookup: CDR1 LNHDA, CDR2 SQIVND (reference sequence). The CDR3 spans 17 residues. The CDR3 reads CASSILSSETSSYEQYF. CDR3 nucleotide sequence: TGTGCCAGTAGTATCCTCTCTAGCGAGACAAGTTCCTACGAGCAGTACTTC.

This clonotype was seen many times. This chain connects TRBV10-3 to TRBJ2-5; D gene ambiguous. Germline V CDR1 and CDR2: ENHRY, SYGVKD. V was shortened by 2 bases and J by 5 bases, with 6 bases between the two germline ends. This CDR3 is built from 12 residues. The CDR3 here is CAISERRETQYF. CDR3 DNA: TGTGCCATCAGTGAGCGTAGGGAGACCCAGTACTTC.

The CDR3 nucleotides are TGTGCCACGTGGGATTACTTGGGCTATACGCAGTATTTT. This codes for CATWDYLGYTQYF. This rearrangement joins TRBV15 to TRBJ2-3; D is unresolved. Germline CDR1 and CDR2: LNHNV and YYDKDF (reference sequence). V lost 9 bases and J lost 7, with 17 bases in between. CDR3 length equals 13 residues.

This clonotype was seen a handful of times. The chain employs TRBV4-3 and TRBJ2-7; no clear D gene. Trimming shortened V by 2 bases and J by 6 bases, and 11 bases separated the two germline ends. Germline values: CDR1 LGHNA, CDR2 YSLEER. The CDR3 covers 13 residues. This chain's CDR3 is CASSQTGWGEQYF. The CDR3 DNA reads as TGCGCCAGCAGCCAAACTGGTTGGGGCGAGCAGTACTTC.

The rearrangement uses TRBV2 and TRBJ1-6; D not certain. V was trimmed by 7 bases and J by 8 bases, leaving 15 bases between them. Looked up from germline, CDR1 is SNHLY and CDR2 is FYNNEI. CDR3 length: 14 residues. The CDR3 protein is CASKADGEHSPLHF. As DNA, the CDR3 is TGTGCCAGCAAAGCGGACGGGGAACATTCACCCCTCCACTTT.

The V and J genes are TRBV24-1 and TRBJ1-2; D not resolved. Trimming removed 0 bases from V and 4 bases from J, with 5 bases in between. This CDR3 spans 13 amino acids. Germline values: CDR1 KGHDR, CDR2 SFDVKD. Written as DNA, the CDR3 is TGTGCCACCAGTGATTTGGACGGCTATGGCTACACCTTC. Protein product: CATSDLDGYGYTF.

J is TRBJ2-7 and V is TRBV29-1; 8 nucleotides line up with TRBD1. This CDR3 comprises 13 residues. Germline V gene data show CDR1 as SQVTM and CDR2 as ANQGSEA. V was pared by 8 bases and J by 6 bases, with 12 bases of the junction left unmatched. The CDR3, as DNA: TGCAGCAGCCAACCCGTGACAGGGGCCGAGCAGTACTTC. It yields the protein CSSQPVTGAEQYF.

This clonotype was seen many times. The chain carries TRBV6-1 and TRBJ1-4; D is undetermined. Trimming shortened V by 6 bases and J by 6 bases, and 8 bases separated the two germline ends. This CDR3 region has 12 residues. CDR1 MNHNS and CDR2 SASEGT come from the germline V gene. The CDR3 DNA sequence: TGTGCCAGCAGGAACTGGGATGAAAAACTGTTTTTT. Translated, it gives CASRNWDEKLFF.

CDR3: CASSPPGTGDGYTF. In DNA form, the CDR3 reads TGTGCCAGCAGTCCTCCCGGGACAGGGGACGGCTACACCTTC. The chain couples TRBV28 to TRBJ1-2; 10 bases are a match to TRBD1. The germline gives CDR1 MDHEN, CDR2 SYDVKM. V lost 5 bases, J lost 8 bases, and 8 bases stayed unmatched. This CDR3 has 14 amino acids.

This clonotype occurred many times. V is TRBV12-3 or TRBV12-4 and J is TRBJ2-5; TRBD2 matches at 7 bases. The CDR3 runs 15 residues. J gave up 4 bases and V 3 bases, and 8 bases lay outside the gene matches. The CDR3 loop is CASSFPGGTGETQYF. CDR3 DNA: TGTGCCAGCAGTTTCCCGGGGGGAACGGGAGAGACCCAGTACTTC.

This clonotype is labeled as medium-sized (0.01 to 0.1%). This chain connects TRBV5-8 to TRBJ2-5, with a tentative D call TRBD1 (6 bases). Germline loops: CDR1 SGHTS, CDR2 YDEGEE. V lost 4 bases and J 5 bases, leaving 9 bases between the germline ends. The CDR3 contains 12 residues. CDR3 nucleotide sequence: TGTGCCAGCAGCCTCGACAGGGAGACCCAGTACTTC. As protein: CASSLDRETQYF. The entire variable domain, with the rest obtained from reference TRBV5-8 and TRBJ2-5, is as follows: EAGVTQSPTHLIKTRGQQATLRCSPISGHTSVYWYQQALGLGLQFLLWYDEGEERNRGNFPPRFSGRQFPNYSSELNVNALELEDSALYLCASSLDRETQYFGPGTRLLVL.

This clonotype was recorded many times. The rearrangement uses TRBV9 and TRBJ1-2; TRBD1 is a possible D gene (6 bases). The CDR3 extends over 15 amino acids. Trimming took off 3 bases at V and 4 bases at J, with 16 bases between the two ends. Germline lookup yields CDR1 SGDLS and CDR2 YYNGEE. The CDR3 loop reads CASSEGGGGLYGYTF. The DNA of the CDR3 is TGTGCCAGCAGCGAGGGAGGGGGGGGGCTCTATGGCTACACCTTC.

The DNA for the CDR3 is TGTGCCTGGAGTGTACAAGGGAGATACAATGAGCAGTTCTTC. This translates into CAWSVQGRYNEQFF. The chain carries TRBV30 and TRBJ2-1, with D possibly being TRBD2 (5 bases). This CDR3 spans 14 amino acids. V dropped 0 bases and J dropped 4 bases, with 10 bases sitting between them. Germline CDR1 reads GTSNPN; CDR2 reads SVGIG (reference sequence).

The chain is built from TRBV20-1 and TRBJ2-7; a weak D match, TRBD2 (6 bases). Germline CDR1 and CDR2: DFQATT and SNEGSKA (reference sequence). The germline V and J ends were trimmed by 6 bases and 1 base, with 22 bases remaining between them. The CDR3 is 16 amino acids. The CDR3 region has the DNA TGCAGTGCAAATACCCGGATTGTAGCGGAGTCCTACGAGCAGTACTTC. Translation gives CSANTRIVAESYEQYF.

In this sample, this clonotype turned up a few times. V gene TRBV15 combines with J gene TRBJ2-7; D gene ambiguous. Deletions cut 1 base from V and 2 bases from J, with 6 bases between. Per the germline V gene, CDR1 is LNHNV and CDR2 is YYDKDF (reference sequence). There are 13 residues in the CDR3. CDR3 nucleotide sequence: TGTGCCACCAGCAGAGGGCTAGCCTACGAGCAGTACTTC. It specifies CATSRGLAYEQYF.

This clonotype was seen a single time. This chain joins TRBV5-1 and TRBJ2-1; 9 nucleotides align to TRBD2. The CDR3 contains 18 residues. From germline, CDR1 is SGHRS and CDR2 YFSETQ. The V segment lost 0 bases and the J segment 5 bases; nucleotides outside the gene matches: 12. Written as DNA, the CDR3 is TGCGCCAGCAGCTTGGCCTTTAAGACTAGCGGTAGGAACAATGAGCAGTTCTTC. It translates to CASSLAFKTSGRNNEQFF.

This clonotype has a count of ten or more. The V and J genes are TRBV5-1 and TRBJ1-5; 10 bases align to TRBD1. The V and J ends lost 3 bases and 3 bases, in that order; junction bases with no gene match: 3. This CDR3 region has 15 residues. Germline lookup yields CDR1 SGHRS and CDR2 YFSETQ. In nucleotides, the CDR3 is TGCGCCAGCAGCTCGGGACAGGGGACCAATCAGCCCCAGCATTTT. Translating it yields CASSSGQGTNQPQHF. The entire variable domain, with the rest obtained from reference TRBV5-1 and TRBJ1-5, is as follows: KAGVTQTPRYLIKTRGQQVTLSCSPISGHRSVSWYQQTPGQGLQFLFEYFSETQRNKGNFPGRFSGRQFSNSRSEMNVSTLELGDSALYLCASSSGQGTNQPQHFGDGTRLSIL.